This T cell receptor (beta chain) was obtained from a study of T cell responses to AZD1222 COVID-19 vaccine (dated by TCRdb to about 2021). Looking at the study overall: AZD1222 recipients given second doses at about 4 weeks or at about 12 weeks were pooled, since spike-specific TCR depth and breadth were not found to differ between the two schedules. A total of more than 230 trial participants underwent TCR sequencing, of whom 200 to 220 received two doses of AZD1222 and roughly 25 received two doses of the MenACWY control vaccine. Trial participants were enrolled into age subgroups of 18-55, 56-69 and 70-plus years, which contained roughly 140, 27 and 60 TCR-sequenced participants, respectively. Study-wide findings and limitations: Most participants were white British and females outnumbered males, and the authors suggested that clonal diversity may have been underestimated. After two AZD1222 doses, both the breadth and the depth of spike-specific TCRs were significantly higher than at day 0 and than in MenACWY recipients. Reportedly, almost half of the unique spike-specific TCRs recognized epitopes lying outside the regions that are mutated in the B.1.351 and B.1.1.7 variants. The 56-69-year group was small, and its depth increase did not reach significance, likely because of low power. The whole spike protein was spanned by vaccine-associated CD4 TCRs, and dominant responses were seen in regions 160-218 and 743-854. Conclusions about previously exposed vaccinees are limited because only a handful of AZD1222 recipients were SARS-CoV-2 seropositive at baseline. Because no day 14 peak-response samples were available, repertoires were characterized only after the peak T cell response.

The CDR3 regions of human TCRbeta chains were subjected to immunosequencing. As for the original processing: Repertoire TCRs were checked for matches against a reference library of SARS-CoV-2-specific TCRs that had been generated using the MIRA antigen-specificity platform. Breadth meant the fraction of unique TCRs that were SARS-CoV-2-associated, whereas depth meant the fraction of total T cells that were SARS-CoV-2-associated. Using the MIRA data, each spike-specific TCR was assigned both to the spike region to which the TCR was reactive and to a CD4 or CD8 class. Log10-transformed breadth and depth values were compared by one-way ANOVA with Sidak's multiple comparisons tests. In its TCRdb copy, this immuneACCESS table keeps in-frame sequences only and misses some clones. Where compared with another copy, unresolved V genes explain less than half of these, and the others have no known cause. That table is the source of V, J and clone size, and D and trimming were worked out from the DNA. In this sample the table shows approximately 100,000 clones, 75% to 90% of which occur a single time. The ten largest clones take up approximately 5% of the sample.

The germline V gene provides CDR1 SGHDT and CDR2 YYEEEE. V is clipped by 4 bases and J by 1 base, and the sequence between their germline boundaries is 11 bases long. The CDR3 numbers 14 residues from cysteine through phenylalanine. Left in the record is the CDR3 DNA by itself, 42 bases read in frame from the first base. Note on this clone: Which antigen it targets is not known. No base quality information exists; no much larger clone differs at one position.

In the paper's terms, the time point label means: baseline before first vaccination. The vaccinee samples were drawn from two UK trials, COV001 and COV002, one of which was a single-blind randomized controlled phase 2/3 trial testing AZD1222 (ChAdOx1 nCoV-19) in healthy adults. For TCRbeta chain sequencing, PBMC samples from trial participants were taken at day 0 and at day 28 after the second dose. Here the sequenced sample was peripheral blood, taken on day 0 of AZD1222 vaccination. The sequence derives from an adult in good health. In this chain, TRBV5-6 is recombined with TRBJ1-1; the D gene is possibly TRBD1, with 5 bases matching. The nucleotide sequence is TGTGCCAGCAGCACGGGACGGAGGAACACTGAAGCTTTCTTT. Translation gives CASSTGRRNTEAFF.